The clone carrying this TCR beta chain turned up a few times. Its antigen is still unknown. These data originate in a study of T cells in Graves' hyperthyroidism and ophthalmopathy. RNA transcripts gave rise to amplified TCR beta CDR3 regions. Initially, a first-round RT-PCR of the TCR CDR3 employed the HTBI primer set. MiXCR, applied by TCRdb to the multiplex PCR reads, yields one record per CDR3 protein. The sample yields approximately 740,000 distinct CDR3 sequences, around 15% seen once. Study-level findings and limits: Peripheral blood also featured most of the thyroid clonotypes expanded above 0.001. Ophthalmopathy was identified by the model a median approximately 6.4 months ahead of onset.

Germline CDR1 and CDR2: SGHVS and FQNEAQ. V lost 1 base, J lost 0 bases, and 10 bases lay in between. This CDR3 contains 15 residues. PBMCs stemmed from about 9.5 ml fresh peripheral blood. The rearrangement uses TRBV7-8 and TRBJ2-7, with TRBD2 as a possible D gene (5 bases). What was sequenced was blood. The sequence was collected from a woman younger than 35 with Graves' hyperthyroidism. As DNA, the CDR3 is TGTGCCAGCAGCTTAGGAGGGTGGAGCTCCTACGAGCAGTACTTC. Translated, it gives CASSLGGWSSYEQYF.